This note documents a single T cell receptor beta chain sequence. Produced via immunoSEQ multiplex PCR; TCRdb's table is partial and in-frame only. The sample holds around 110,000 clones, roughly nine tenths seen once. The sample belongs to a study of T cell clones after liver transplantation. The wider study: Until 12-24 months post-transplant, subjects got standard immunosuppression and no induction.

CDR1 is SQVTM and CDR2 is ANQGSEA in the germline V gene. The J segment lost 3 bases and the V segment lost 5 bases, leaving 7 bases of the junction unmatched. The length of the CDR3 is 14 residues. The sample consisted of CD4+ T cells from blood, taken 12 months after liver transplant. The rearrangement joins TRBV29-1 to TRBJ1-5; 7 nucleotides line up with TRBD1. This receptor was identified in a human patient who received a liver transplant. Some T cells may be the graft donor's. The CDR3 DNA reads as TGCAGCGTTCAACAGGGGTTTGACAATCAGCCCCAGCATTTT. Its protein product is CSVQQGFDNQPQHF.